The 5 T cell receptor beta chains below all came from one sample that was sequenced in a study of long-term antiretroviral therapy in people with HIV. Samples were assayed with immunoSEQ v3.0 at survey level. Sequencing used immunoSEQ multiplex PCR; TCRdb keeps in-frame clones, though not all of them. The data contain approximately 26,000 clones, 84% of them singletons. The specimen comprised unsorted PBMCs, sampled 0.4 years after starting antiretroviral therapy. The origin of the receptors is a young man with HIV.

This chain links TRBV9 with TRBJ2-6; D gene unclear. CDR3 length: 13 residues. Trimming left V 3 bases short and J 4 bases short, with 5 bases between. Germline V CDR1 and CDR2: SGDLS, YYNGEE. The CDR3 loop is CASSASGANVLTF. CDR3 DNA: TGTGCCAGCAGCGCCTCCGGGGCCAACGTCCTGACTTTC.

J is TRBJ2-7 and V is TRBV19; 11 bases are a match to TRBD2. Germline V gene lookup returns CDR1 LNHDA and CDR2 SQIVND (reference sequence). With 6 bases clipped from V and 4 bases from J, the junction kept 8 bases outside the gene matches. This CDR3 contains 15 residues. CDR3: CASSGGLADLYEQYF. CDR3 in DNA: TGTGCCAGTAGCGGGGGACTAGCGGATCTTTACGAGCAGTACTTC.

V usage is TRBV5-1 and J usage is TRBJ1-2; D might be TRBD1 (5 bases). Germline CDR1 SGHRS, CDR2 YFSETQ. V was shortened by 4 bases and J by 6 bases, with 13 bases between the two germline ends. The CDR3 is 13 amino acids. The DNA of the CDR3 is TGCGCCAGCAGCATAGGCCAGGGCGATGGCTACACCTTC. This encodes CASSIGQGDGYTF.

The CDR3 region is CASSPALRCYSNQPQHF. In nucleotides, the CDR3 is TGTGCCAGCAGCCCAGCCCTCAGATGCTATAGCAATCAGCCCCAGCATTTT. The gene calls are TRBV7-3 and TRBJ1-5; the D is unclear. Trimming took off 5 bases at V and 0 bases at J, with 17 bases between the two ends. Germline CDR1 is SGHTA and CDR2 is FQGTGA. The CDR3 contains 17 residues.

The rearrangement links TRBV19 to TRBJ1-5; no clear D. This CDR3 is built from 15 residues. The germline gives CDR1 LNHDA, CDR2 SQIVND (reference sequence). With 2 bases removed from V and 5 bases from J, the gap between germline ends came to 13 bases. The CDR3 nucleotides read TGTGCCAGTAGTATACTACTGTTAGACGATCAGCCCCAGCATTTT. Its protein is CASSILLLDDQPQHF.